Following are 2 T cell receptor beta chains from one sample sequenced in a study of blood T cell repertoires in COVID-19. Assay used: immunoSEQ multiplex PCR; TCRdb lists only in-frame clones, some missing. The sample lists about 140,000 clones, around 80% occurring once. Sequenced input: peripheral blood. The receptors come from a man aged 60 to 75 who had recovered from COVID-19.

This clone was seen once. This chain connects TRBV7-6 to TRBJ2-7; D ambiguous. Germline V gene data show CDR1 as SGHVS and CDR2 as FNYEAQ. CDR3 length: 14 amino acids. Trimming shortened V by 1 base and J by 2 bases, and 9 bases separated the two germline ends. CDR3 residues: CASSLEAGPYEQYF. The CDR3 region has the DNA TGTGCCAGCAGCTTAGAAGCCGGTCCCTACGAGCAGTACTTC.

Only one count was recorded for this clone. The rearrangement uses TRBV6-6 and TRBJ2-7, with 10 nucleotides matching TRBD1. CDR3 length: 14 amino acids. Germline loops: CDR1 MNHNY, CDR2 SVGAGI (reference sequence). V lost 6 bases, J lost 4 bases, and 6 bases stayed unmatched. The DNA for the CDR3 is TGTGCCAGCAGCGGACCGGGACAGGGGTACGAGCAGTACTTC. Protein product: CASSGPGQGYEQYF.